These T cell receptor beta chains were read from a single sample in a study of early T cells in non-severe SARS-CoV-2 infection. TCRdb recomputed calls from the 5' RACE reads with MiXCR, one row per CDR3 protein. The table includes about 58,000 distinct CDR3 sequences, around 12% detected once. The sample consisted of whole blood. Receptor source: an adult who was a healthcare worker with PCR-confirmed SARS-CoV-2 infection or an uninfected control (not recorded which). The CDR3 runs from the conserved cysteine through the conserved F or W. The D gene is left open where the match is weak. Clone size is not always given. Where it is, it says once, few, many or a class for expanded clones.

CDR3,DNA,V,size,D,J
CASRLTSRDNEQFF,TGTGCCAGCAGACTAACGAGTCGGGACAATGAGCAGTTCTTC,TRBV4-2,few,NA,TRBJ2-1
CASSLAGAVSYNEQFF,TGCGCCAGCAGCTTGGCGGGAGCCGTTTCCTACAATGAGCAGTTCTTC,TRBV5-1,NA,NA,TRBJ2-1
CASSSQSAAGTEAFF,TGCGCCAGCAGCTCTCAGTCGGCTGCCGGCACTGAAGCTTTCTTT,TRBV5-1,many,NA,TRBJ1-1
CASSLQLRSGTDTQYF,TGTGCCAGCAGCCTCCAACTCAGATCGGGCACAGATACGCAGTATTTT,TRBV11-1,few,NA,TRBJ2-3
CASSLDPSGRAAYEQYF,TGCGCCAGCAGCTTGGATCCTAGCGGGAGGGCCGCGTACGAGCAGTACTTC,TRBV5-1,NA,TRBD2,TRBJ2-7
CASSPEPLGREAFF,TGTGCCAGCAGTCCAGAGCCCTTGGGGCGGGAAGCTTTCTTT,TRBV6-6,NA,NA,TRBJ1-1
CASSQVSSGTGETQYF,TGTGCCAGCAGCCAAGTTTCTAGCGGGACAGGAGAGACCCAGTACTTC,TRBV4-2,few,NA,TRBJ2-5
CASSFHGDEKLFF,TGCGCCAGCAGCTTCCATGGGGATGAAAAACTGTTTTTT,TRBV5-1,NA,NA,TRBJ1-4
CASSYAANYGYTF,TGTGCCAGCAGTTATGCAGCGAACTATGGCTACACCTTC,TRBV12-3/TRBV12-4,NA,NA,TRBJ1-2
CSARDLLQGSSYEQYF,TGCAGTGCTAGAGATCTCCTCCAAGGGTCTTCCTACGAGCAGTACTTC,TRBV20-1,NA,NA,TRBJ2-7
CSALRTGGYEQYF,TGCAGTGCTCTCAGGACAGGGGGCTACGAGCAGTACTTC,TRBV20-1,NA,TRBD1,TRBJ2-7
CASGLYYEQYF,TGTGCCAGCGGCCTTTACTACGAGCAGTACTTC,TRBV28,few,NA,TRBJ2-7
CASSLAVEETQYF,TGTGCCAGCAGCTTAGCAGTAGAAGAGACCCAGTACTTC,TRBV7-6,few,NA,TRBJ2-5
CASSSTGDGRTEAFF,TGCGCCAGCAGCTCCACAGGGGACGGTAGAACTGAAGCTTTCTTT,TRBV5-1,many,TRBD1,TRBJ1-1
CASSSPAVGGIDNEQFF,TGTGCCAGCAGCTCCCCCGCGGTGGGAGGAATTGACAATGAGCAGTTCTTC,TRBV7-9,few,NA,TRBJ2-1
CASSNRLAGVNEQFF,TGTGCCAGCAGCAACAGACTAGCGGGGGTCAATGAGCAGTTCTTC,TRBV3-1,many,TRBD2,TRBJ2-1
CASSLERFSPLHF,TGTGCCAGCAGTTTGGAAAGGTTTTCACCCCTCCACTTT,TRBV27,few,NA,TRBJ1-6
CASSLDPAAKSSGANVLTF,TGTGCCAGCAGCTTAGATCCGGCGGCTAAGAGCTCTGGGGCCAACGTCCTGACTTTC,TRBV11-2,NA,NA,TRBJ2-6
CASSFSRDTQYF,TGTGCCAGCAGCTTCAGCCGAGATACGCAGTATTTT,TRBV7-2,many,NA,TRBJ2-3
CASSFGQELFF,TGTGCCAGCAGCTTTGGGCAGGAACTGTTTTTT,TRBV5-4,NA,NA,TRBJ1-4
CASSLGGRAFGEQFF,TGTGCCAGCAGTTTAGGCGGGAGGGCCTTTGGTGAGCAGTTCTTC,TRBV28,NA,TRBD2,TRBJ2-1
CASSSPGLAVMNTGELFF,TGTGCCAGCAGTTCGCCGGGACTAGCGGTGATGAACACCGGGGAGCTGTTTTTT,TRBV28,many,TRBD2,TRBJ2-2
CASSYLGLAGDTGELFF,TGTGCCAGCAGTTACCTTGGACTAGCGGGAGACACCGGGGAGCTGTTTTTT,TRBV6-2/TRBV6-3,few,TRBD2,TRBJ2-2
CAWRLGQREQYF,TGTGCCTGGAGGTTGGGTCAGCGCGAGCAGTACTTC,TRBV30,many,NA,TRBJ2-7
CASSSAQSGELFF,TGTGCCAGCTCATCGGCTCAGTCCGGGGAGCTGTTTTTT,TRBV18,few,NA,TRBJ2-2
CASSPRTSGSPGELFF,TGTGCCAGCAGCCCACGGACTAGCGGGAGTCCCGGGGAGCTGTTTTTT,TRBV7-6,few,TRBD2,TRBJ2-2
CASSEDPRDSPLHF,TGTGCCAGCAGTGAAGACCCCCGGGATTCACCCCTCCACTTT,TRBV2,many,NA,TRBJ1-6
CASRLTAVSYNEQFF,TGTGCCAGCCGCCTTACGGCAGTCTCCTACAATGAGCAGTTCTTC,TRBV27,many,NA,TRBJ2-1